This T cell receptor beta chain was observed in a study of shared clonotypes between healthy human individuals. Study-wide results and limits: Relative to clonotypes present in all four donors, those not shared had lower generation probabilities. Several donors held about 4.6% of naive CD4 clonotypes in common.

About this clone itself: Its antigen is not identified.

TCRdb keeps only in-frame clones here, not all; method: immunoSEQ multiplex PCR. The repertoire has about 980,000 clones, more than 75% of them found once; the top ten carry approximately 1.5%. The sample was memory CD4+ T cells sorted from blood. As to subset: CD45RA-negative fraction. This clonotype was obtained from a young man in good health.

Written as DNA, the CDR3 is TGTGCCAGCAGCCCCTCGGGTCCGGGGAGCGTCAAAGAGACCCAGTACTTC. This gives the protein CASSPSGPGSVKETQYF. The chain is built from TRBV11-2 and TRBJ2-5; TRBD2 might be the D (5 bases). In germline, CDR1 is SGHAT, CDR2 FQNNGV. Trimming took off 5 bases at V and 3 bases at J, with 22 bases between the two ends. The CDR3 consists of 17 residues.